The source of this T cell receptor (beta chain) is a study of beta chain features in type 1 diabetes. Overall study results and limits: Shorter TCRB CDR3s, moderately but significantly so, marked every one of the four CD4+ subsets in Type 1 diabetes patients. No resolution was reached here on whether HLA type influences TCRB rearrangement.

V trimming: 1 base; J trimming: 3 bases; junction bases outside the gene matches: 5. The CDR3 has 16 amino acids. Germline assignment: CDR1 LGHNA and CDR2 YSLEER. This clone was counted between two and nine times. As yet, its antigen is unknown. Based on CD45RO/CCR7/CD25/CD127/CD95/CD27, CD4+ regulatory, stem cell-like memory, naive and central memory cells were sorted. The study reverse transcribed the entire isolated RNA, so it sequenced expressed TCRB transcripts. Profiled with immunoSEQ multiplex PCR; TCRdb holds only in-frame clones, not every one. The repertoire consists of about 660,000 clones, with about 14% occurring once and the leading ten covering 0.03% to 0.045%.

This TCR came from a man aged 18 to 30 with type 1 diabetes. Sequencing was carried out using naive CD4+ T cells from blood. The chain joins TRBV4-3 to TRBJ2-2; 7 nucleotides agree with TRBD1. The CDR3 reads CASSQGGQEDTGELFF. The CDR3 DNA is TGCGCCAGCAGCCAAGGAGGACAGGAGGACACCGGGGAGCTGTTTTTT.